This TCR beta chain was documented in a study of blood T cells in healthy people across ages. With respect to this clonotype: The antigen remains unidentified.

Study-wide findings and caveats: Because sorting was not performed, PBMCs prevented conclusive naive versus antigen-experienced comparison. TCR beta diversity, measured per million T cells, fell in a roughly linear way with age.

Primers used in a second PCR of roughly 7 to 12 cycles were a sample-barcoded 5' primer and a J-beta primer mix. Every single cDNA molecule received a tag from a template-switch adaptor with 12 random nucleotides. Samples each returned at least 3 million CDR3-containing paired-end reads. Via MiXCR, TCRdb re-called the 5' RACE reads, giving one row per CDR3 protein. The repertoire holds around 400,000 distinct CDR3 sequences, with more than 45% as singletons. The clonotype comes from a man aged 60-69 years in good health. Sequenced material: blood.

CDR3 protein: CSAQKDQRETQYF. The CDR3 nucleotides read TGCAGTGCTCAGAAGGACCAGAGGGAGACCCAGTACTTC. The V call is TRBV20-1, the J call TRBJ2-5; D unclear. This CDR3 comprises 13 residues. Germline lookup yields CDR1 DFQATT and CDR2 SNEGSKA (reference sequence). Trimming removed 5 bases at V and 5 bases at J, with 15 bases between.